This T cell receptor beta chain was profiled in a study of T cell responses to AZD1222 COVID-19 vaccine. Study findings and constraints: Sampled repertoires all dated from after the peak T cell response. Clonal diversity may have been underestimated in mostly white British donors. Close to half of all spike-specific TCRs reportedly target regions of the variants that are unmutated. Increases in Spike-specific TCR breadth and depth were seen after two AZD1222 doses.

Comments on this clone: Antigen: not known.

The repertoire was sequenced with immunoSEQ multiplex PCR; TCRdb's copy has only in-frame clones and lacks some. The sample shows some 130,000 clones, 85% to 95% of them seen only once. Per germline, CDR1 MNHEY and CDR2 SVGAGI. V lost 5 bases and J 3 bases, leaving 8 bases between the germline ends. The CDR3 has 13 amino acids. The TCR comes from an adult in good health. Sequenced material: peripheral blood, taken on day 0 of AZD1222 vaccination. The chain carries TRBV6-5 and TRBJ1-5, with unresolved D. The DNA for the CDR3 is TGTGCCAGCAGTACAGAGGCCAATCAGCCCCAGCATTTT. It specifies CASSTEANQPQHF.